Reported below is one T cell receptor beta chain. The antigen is undetermined. This sample is part of a study of CD8 T cells in ankylosing spondylitis. Study-wide results and limits: Reportedly, significant enrichment of disease-linked clones occurred in matched ankylosing spondylitis synovial fluid. Earlier reports found some motif variants in synovial fluid and blood in reactive arthritis. One TCR beta motif, made up of under ten highly homologous variants, appeared characteristic of ankylosing spondylitis blood.

The V gene's germline CDR1 is SEHNR and CDR2 FQNEAQ (reference sequence). Deletions cut 3 bases from V and 1 base from J, with 12 bases between. This CDR3 has 15 amino acids. TCRdb used MiXCR to reprocess the 5' RACE reads, holding one entry per CDR3 protein. The sample gives 120,000 or so distinct CDR3 sequences, approximately 14% of which show up once; 2.5% to 3.5% is in the top ten. This TCR was recovered from a female donor with ankylosing spondylitis or in good health (not recorded which). The sequenced sample was blood, either unsorted or a sorted T cell fraction (not recorded which). This rearrangement joins TRBV7-9 to TRBJ1-1; D unresolved. In DNA, the CDR3 is TGTGCCAGCAGCTTGGGTGGCAGTTCGAACACTGAAGCTTTCTTT. Translating it yields CASSLGGSSNTEAFF. Full variable domain (outside the CDR3, taken from reference TRBV7-9 and TRBJ1-1): DTGVSQNPRHKITKRGQNVTFRCDPISEHNRLYWYRQTLGQGPEFLTYFQNEAQLEKSRLLSDRFSAERPKGSFSTLEIQRTEQGDSAMYLCASSLGGSSNTEAFFGQGTRLTVV.